Listed here are 32 T cell receptor beta chains from one sample, sequenced in a study of T cells after yellow fever vaccination (dated by TCRdb to between 2018 and 2020). Explained via the paper, the treatment or condition label denotes: live attenuated yellow fever vaccine strain. Library preparation was by 5' RACE. The listed sequencing device is Illumina HiSeq 2500. TCRdb applied fastp at Q25 and MiXCR to the public reads, then kept only in-frame beta chains. CDR3 protein duplicates are merged, each entry listing the most common genes and DNA. This sample gives a few hundred thousand distinct CDR3 sequences in total; around 6.8% of them show up just once. About a sixth of the sample rests with the top ten. The sample in question was PBMCs, obtained around 45 days after the first yellow fever vaccination. Receptor source: a man between 18 and 29 years old who received the YFV17D yellow fever vaccine.

This clonotype occurred a few times. The chain carries TRBV4-1 and TRBJ1-1, with a tentative D call TRBD1 (6 bases). CDR3 length: 16 residues. V lost 1 base to trimming and J lost 5 bases, with 17 bases between them. CDR1 is MGHRA and CDR2 is YSYEKL in the germline V gene. The CDR3 nucleotides are TGCGCCAGCAGCCAAGTGGGTTCGGGGGCAGAAACTGAAGCTTTCTTT. It translates to CASSQVGSGAETEAFF.

This chain uses TRBV29-1 with TRBJ2-7; 9 nucleotides agree with TRBD1. The junction had 10 bases not matched to a gene; V was cut back by 5 bases and J by 5 bases. This CDR3 region has 14 residues. Looked up from germline, CDR1 is SQVTM and CDR2 is ANQGSEA. CDR3 sequence: CSVPTGTGTHEQYF. The CDR3 coding sequence is TGCAGCGTTCCGACCGGGACAGGGACCCACGAGCAGTACTTC.

J is TRBJ2-3 and V is TRBV27, with TRBD1 matching 8 bases. Germline CDR1 reads MNHEY; CDR2 reads SMNVEV (reference sequence). J gave up 1 base and V 5 bases, and 5 bases lay outside the gene matches. The CDR3 spans 15 residues. For the CDR3, the DNA is TGTGCCAGCAGTCCGGACAGGGCCCGCACAGATACGCAGTATTTT. This encodes CASSPDRARTDTQYF.

This clonotype has a handful of counts. V gene TRBV20-1 combines with J gene TRBJ1-1, with 7 bases lining up with TRBD1. Germline CDR1 is DFQATT and CDR2 is SNEGSKA (reference sequence). CDR3 length: 13 residues. The J segment lost 4 bases and the V segment lost 4 bases, leaving 6 bases of the junction unmatched. CDR3 nucleotides: TGCAGTGCTATGAGGGGGCCTGGCACTGAAGCTTTCTTT. Residues: CSAMRGPGTEAFF.

V usage is TRBV5-1 and J usage is TRBJ1-2; unclear D gene. Germline CDR1 reads SGHRS; CDR2 reads YFSETQ. V lost 4 bases and J lost 3, with 7 bases in between. This CDR3 spans 12 amino acids. In DNA, the CDR3 is TGCGCCAGCAGCCGGTGGGACTATGGCTACACCTTC. Amino acids: CASSRWDYGYTF.

Remarks on this clonotype: Mismatch with germline at one junction end may stem from a read error. The V gene is TRBV5-1, the J gene TRBJ2-4; D is undetermined. Germline assignment: CDR1 SGHRS and CDR2 YFSETQ. The CDR3 length is 16 residues. Here the CDR3 reads CASSFYRVNTKNTQYF. The CDR3 DNA is TGCGCCAGCAGCTTCTATAGGGTGAACACCAAAAACACTCAGTACTTC.

About this clonotype: An end of the junction differs from the germline gene, which may be a read error. V gene TRBV6-1 combines with J gene TRBJ2-7, with TRBD1 identical over 9 bases. The CDR3 sequence is 14 residues long. Germline values: CDR1 MNHNS, CDR2 SASEGT. CDR3 region: CASSIRDRVAEPYF. In nucleotides, the CDR3 is TGTGCCAGCAGTATCCGGGACAGGGTAGCCGAGCCGTACTTC.

J is TRBJ2-1 and V is TRBV5-1, with 9 bases aligning to TRBD2. CDR3 length equals 16 residues. CDR1 and CDR2 (germline): SGHRS, YFSETQ. J gave up 1 base and V 1 base, and 3 bases lay outside the gene matches. The CDR3 nucleotides read TGCGCCAGCAGCTTGACACTAGCGGGTTCCTACAATGAGCAGTTCTTC. Translating it yields CASSLTLAGSYNEQFF.

This clonotype appeared a few times. The chain joins TRBV20-1 to TRBJ1-1; D not certain. Looked up from germline, CDR1 is DFQATT and CDR2 is SNEGSKA (reference sequence). The germline V and J ends were trimmed by 4 bases and 4 bases, with 10 bases remaining between them. The CDR3 loop spans 12 amino acids. Here the CDR3 reads CSATPRFTEAFF. Written as DNA, the CDR3 is TGCAGTGCTACCCCCCGGTTCACTGAAGCTTTCTTT.

This clonotype occurred a few times. The V call is TRBV27, the J call TRBJ2-5, with TRBD1 matching 9 bases. The CDR3 consists of 13 residues. CDR1 and CDR2 from the germline V gene are MNHEY and SMNVEV (reference sequence). V dropped 8 bases and J dropped 5; count of bases not matched to a gene: 6. The CDR3 loop is CASRTGVAETQYF. The DNA for the CDR3 is TGTGCCAGCCGGACAGGGGTGGCTGAGACCCAGTACTTC.

This clonotype was seen ten or more times. The rearrangement uses TRBV4-1 and TRBJ2-7; the match to TRBD2 covers 8 bases. CDR1 is MGHRA and CDR2 is YSYEKL in the germline V gene. V shed 5 bases, J shed 3 bases, and the junction held 3 bases outside the gene matches. This CDR3 is 13 amino acids long. For the CDR3, the DNA is TGCGCCAGCAGCTTCGGGACTAGCTACGAGCAGTACGTC. This translates into CASSFGTSYEQYV.

The table lists this clonotype with many counts. The chain joins TRBV7-2 to TRBJ2-3, with D possibly matching TRBD1 (5 bases). Germline CDR1 SGHTA, CDR2 FQGNSA. V shed 4 bases and J shed 2 bases, with 16 bases lying between them. The CDR3 has 16 residues. The CDR3 is CASSYTGQTFTDTQYF. CDR3 in DNA: TGTGCCAGCAGCTACACAGGACAAACATTCACAGATACGCAGTATTTT.

In this sample, this clonotype turned up many times. The rearrangement uses TRBV9 and TRBJ2-5, with 9 bases that match TRBD1. This CDR3 has 15 residues. V was clipped by 0 bases and J by 3 bases; unmatched bases: 3. The germline CDR1 and CDR2 sequences are SGDLS and YYNGEE. This chain's CDR3 is CASSVARTGEETQYF. Written as DNA, the CDR3 is TGTGCCAGCAGCGTAGCTCGGACAGGGGAAGAGACCCAGTACTTC.

The V call is TRBV7-2, the J call TRBJ2-7; the match to TRBD2 covers 8 bases. With 5 bases clipped from V and 2 bases from J, the junction kept 8 bases outside the gene matches. The germline V gene encodes CDR1 SGHTA and CDR2 FQGNSA. The CDR3 covers 15 residues. The CDR3 DNA reads TGTGCCAGCAGCGTGACTTCGGGGGGGCCCTACGAGCAGTACTTC. Translating gives CASSVTSGGPYEQYF.

This clonotype has a count of ten or more. The chain joins TRBV10-3 to TRBJ2-3; D is perhaps TRBD1 (5 bases). The CDR3 extends over 14 amino acids. Germline V lookup: CDR1 ENHRY, CDR2 SYGVKD. Trimming shortened V by 4 bases and J by 6 bases, and 14 bases separated the two germline ends. CDR3 nucleotide sequence: TGTGCCATCAGTGCATTGGGGCCAAGGGATACGCAGTATTTT. The encoded protein is CAISALGPRDTQYF.

The J gene is TRBJ2-5, the V gene TRBV27; D not resolved. Germline V lookup: CDR1 MNHEY, CDR2 SMNVEV (reference sequence). The CDR3 has 14 residues. V was cut by 5 bases and J by 4 bases, with 14 bases left in between. As DNA, the CDR3 is TGTGCCAGCAGTCCCCGTCTCCTGGGAGAGACCCAGTACTTC. It yields the protein CASSPRLLGETQYF.

Ten or more counts support this clonotype. The chain combines TRBV20-1 with TRBJ2-4; 9 bases map to TRBD2. The CDR3 spans 15 residues. V trimming: 5 bases; J trimming: 8 bases; junction bases outside the gene matches: 13. Per germline, CDR1 DFQATT and CDR2 SNEGSKA (reference sequence). The CDR3 is CSAPPAGGPQDIQYF. The CDR3 DNA follows: TGCAGTGCTCCTCCGGCGGGGGGGCCCCAGGACATTCAGTACTTC.

The rearrangement links TRBV7-9 to TRBJ1-5; D is unresolved. Germline CDR1 is SEHNR and CDR2 is FQNEAQ (reference sequence). V dropped 4 bases and J dropped 5 bases, with 18 bases sitting between them. The length of the CDR3 is 16 residues. The CDR3 region is CASSSKDLDGDQPQHF. The CDR3 DNA reads TGTGCCAGCAGCTCCAAGGATCTGGACGGGGATCAGCCCCAGCATTTT.

This clonotype was observed a handful of times. The chain recombines TRBV7-3 with TRBJ2-3; D could derive from TRBD1 or TRBD2 (5 bases each). V was pared by 2 bases and J by 2 bases, with 26 bases between. The CDR3 consists of 20 residues. Per the germline V gene, CDR1 is SGHTA and CDR2 is FQGTGA. CDR3 protein: CASSLLAQGAILGATDTQYF. DNA of the CDR3: TGTGCCAGCAGCTTACTCGCCCAGGGAGCGATACTTGGGGCCACAGATACGCAGTATTTT.

Ten or more counts support this clonotype. The chain uses TRBV2 and TRBJ2-7; 8 bases are shared with TRBD1. CDR1 is SNHLY and CDR2 is FYNNEI in the germline V gene. Unmatched junction bases numbered 9, after V lost 7 bases and J lost 1 base. The CDR3 loop spans 15 amino acids. Here the CDR3 DNA reads TGTGCCAGCACCACAGACAGGGGTTCATCCTACGAGCAGTACTTC. Its protein product is CASTTDRGSSYEQYF.

This clonotype was observed a handful of times. The chain recombines TRBV4-3 with TRBJ2-1, with TRBD2 matching over 8 bases. Trimming at V came to 0 bases and at J to 2 bases, leaving 6 bases not matched to a gene. Looked up from germline, CDR1 is LGHNA and CDR2 is YSLEER. There are 17 residues in the CDR3. The CDR3 DNA reads as TGCGCCAGCAGCCAAGAATGGGGCGGGGGGACCTACAATGAGCAGTTCTTC. Protein sequence: CASSQEWGGGTYNEQFF.

This clonotype turned up a few times. This chain links TRBV9 with TRBJ2-7, with a possible D match to TRBD1 (9 bases). The germline CDR1 and CDR2 sequences are SGDLS and YYNGEE. The CDR3 totals 16 residues. Trimming stripped 3 bases from V and 2 bases from J, with 18 bases between. The chain's CDR3 is CASSARGGTGTYEQYF. CDR3 DNA: TGTGCCAGCAGCGCTCGGGGGGGGACAGGGACCTACGAGCAGTACTTC.

V and J are TRBV19 and TRBJ2-6; D is unresolved. Trimming took 5 bases from V and 0 from J, leaving 8 bases between them. The CDR3 spans 15 residues. Per germline, CDR1 LNHDA and CDR2 SQIVND (reference sequence). The CDR3 region has the DNA TGTGCCAGTAGTGGCTGGAGCTCTGGGGCCAACGTCCTGACTTTC. Translated, it gives CASSGWSSGANVLTF.

This clonotype was observed at least ten times. The rearrangement links TRBV7-2 to TRBJ2-1; maybe TRBD1 (6 bases). This CDR3 is 16 amino acids long. The V end was cut by 5 bases, the J end by 0 bases, with 14 bases between. Germline loops: CDR1 SGHTA, CDR2 FQGNSA. The CDR3 region is CASSPRDTYSYNEQFF. CDR3 nucleotide sequence: TGTGCCAGCAGCCCCCGGGACACCTACTCCTACAATGAGCAGTTCTTC.

This CDR3 reads CASSQDLWTNVYNEQFF. CDR3 nucleotide sequence: TGTGCCAGCAGCCAAGATTTATGGACTAACGTCTACAATGAGCAGTTCTTC. The chain uses TRBV4-2 and TRBJ2-1; D might be TRBD2 (6 bases). The V gene's germline CDR1 is LGHNA and CDR2 YNFKEQ. The ends were cut back, 0 bases at V and 3 bases at J, with 15 bases in the middle. The CDR3 has 17 residues.

On this clonotype: This may be a read error: a much more frequent sequence differs by one nucleotide. The chain uses TRBV6-5 and TRBJ1-1, with D maybe TRBD1 (6 bases). Germline V gives CDR1 MNHEY, CDR2 SVGAGI. The CDR3 loop spans 14 amino acids. The CDR3: CASSYGQPNTEASF. As DNA, the CDR3 is TGTGCCAGCAGTTACGGACAGCCGAACACTGAAGCTTCCTTT.

This clonotype was counted ten times or more. The chain has TRBV20-1 and TRBJ2-1, with D perhaps being TRBD1 or TRBD2 (5 bases each). The germline gives CDR1 DFQATT, CDR2 SNEGSKA (reference sequence). CDR3 size: 14 residues. V lost 6 bases to trimming and J lost 9 bases, with 21 bases between them. The CDR3 DNA follows: TGCAGTGCGCCAACCCCGGGGCCGGCGACTGAGCAGTTCTTC. Its protein is CSAPTPGPATEQFF.

V is TRBV13 and J is TRBJ1-1; no firm D call. This CDR3 spans 14 amino acids. Germline V CDR1 and CDR2: PRHDT, FYEKMQ (reference sequence). Trimming pared 4 bases from V and 0 bases from J, leaving 9 bases between. The CDR3, as DNA: TGTGCCAGCAGCTCGCAGGATCTGAACACTGAAGCTTTCTTT. As protein: CASSSQDLNTEAFF.

A few counts support this clonotype. V and J are TRBV4-3 and TRBJ1-5; no reliable D call. The CDR3 has 14 amino acids. With 3 bases removed from V and 5 bases from J, the gap between germline ends came to 11 bases. The germline CDR1 and CDR2 sequences are LGHNA and YSLEER. In DNA, the CDR3 is TGCGCCAGCAGCCAGTATGGAAGGGATCAGCCCCAGCATTTT. Its translation: CASSQYGRDQPQHF.

This clonotype was recorded many times. The chain combines TRBV20-1 with TRBJ2-5; D possibly corresponds to TRBD2 (6 bases). This CDR3 has 13 residues. Germline CDR1 is DFQATT and CDR2 is SNEGSKA (reference sequence). V was trimmed by 5 bases and J by 1 base, leaving 11 bases between them. The CDR3 protein is CSAPRGSQETQYF. The CDR3 bases are TGCAGTGCTCCACGGGGGAGCCAAGAGACCCAGTACTTC.

This clonotype was counted a few times. V usage is TRBV29-1 and J usage is TRBJ1-3, with D hard to call. This CDR3 has 14 residues. Germline values: CDR1 SQVTM, CDR2 ANQGSEA. Trimming pared 4 bases from V and 0 bases from J, leaving 10 bases between. Here the CDR3 DNA reads TGCAGCGTTGTCCCGGCATACTCTGGAAACACCATATATTTT. This gives the protein CSVVPAYSGNTIYF.

This clonotype was detected ten times or more. The chain carries TRBV5-1 and TRBJ1-1; D perhaps matches TRBD1 (6 bases). This CDR3 has 15 residues. Trimming cost V 0 bases and J 4 bases, with 13 bases left between them. Germline lookup yields CDR1 SGHRS and CDR2 YFSETQ. The CDR3, as DNA: TGCGCCAGCAGCTTGGGGCCAGGGGAGGGCACTGAAGCTTTCTTT. Translating gives CASSLGPGEGTEAFF.